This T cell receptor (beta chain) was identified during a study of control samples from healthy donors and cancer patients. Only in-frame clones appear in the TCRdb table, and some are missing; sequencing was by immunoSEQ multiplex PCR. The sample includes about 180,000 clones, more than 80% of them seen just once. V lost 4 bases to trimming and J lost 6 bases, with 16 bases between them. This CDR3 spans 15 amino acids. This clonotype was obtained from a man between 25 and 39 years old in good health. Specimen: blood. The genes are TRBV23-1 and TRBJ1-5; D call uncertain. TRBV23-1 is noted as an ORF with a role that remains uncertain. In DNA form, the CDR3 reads TGCGCCAGCAGTCTCCGGACTTCGCAAGGTCAGCCCCAGCATTTT. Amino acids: CASSLRTSQGQPQHF.